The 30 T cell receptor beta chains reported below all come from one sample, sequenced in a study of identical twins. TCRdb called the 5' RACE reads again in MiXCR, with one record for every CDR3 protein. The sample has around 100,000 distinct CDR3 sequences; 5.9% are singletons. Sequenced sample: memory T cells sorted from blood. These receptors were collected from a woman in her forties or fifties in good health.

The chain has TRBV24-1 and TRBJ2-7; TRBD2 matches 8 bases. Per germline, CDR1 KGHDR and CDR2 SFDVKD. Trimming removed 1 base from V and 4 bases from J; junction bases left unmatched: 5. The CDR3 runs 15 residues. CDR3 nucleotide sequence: TGTGCCACCAGTGATTTTGGACTAGCAGCATACGAGCAGTACGTC. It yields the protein CATSDFGLAAYEQYV.

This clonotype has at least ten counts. The DNA for the CDR3 is TGTGCCAGCAGTTTAGGTAGGGGCAATCAGCCCCAGCATTTT. It codes for CASSLGRGNQPQHF. The V gene is TRBV12-3 or TRBV12-4, the J gene TRBJ1-5; D unclear. V was shortened by 1 base and J by 2 bases, with 6 bases between the two germline ends. The CDR3 covers 14 residues.

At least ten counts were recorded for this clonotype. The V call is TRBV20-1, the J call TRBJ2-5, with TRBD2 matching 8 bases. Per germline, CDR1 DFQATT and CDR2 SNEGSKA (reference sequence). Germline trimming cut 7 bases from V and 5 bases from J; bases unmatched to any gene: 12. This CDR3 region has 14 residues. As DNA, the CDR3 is TGCAGTGGTAGGAAGCGGGAGTTATTGGAGACCCAGTACTTC. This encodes CSGRKRELLETQYF.

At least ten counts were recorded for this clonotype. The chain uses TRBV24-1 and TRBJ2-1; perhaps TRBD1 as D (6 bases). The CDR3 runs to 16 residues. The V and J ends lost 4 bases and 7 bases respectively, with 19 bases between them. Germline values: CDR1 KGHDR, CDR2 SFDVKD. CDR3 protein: CATSDRQGWSFNEQFF. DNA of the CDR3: TGTGCCACCAGTGACCGTCAGGGGTGGAGTTTTAATGAGCAGTTCTTC.

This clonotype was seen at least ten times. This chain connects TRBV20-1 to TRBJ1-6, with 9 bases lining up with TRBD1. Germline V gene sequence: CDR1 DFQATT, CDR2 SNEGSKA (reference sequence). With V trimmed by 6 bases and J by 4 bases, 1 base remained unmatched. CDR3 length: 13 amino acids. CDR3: CSAGQGYNSPLHF. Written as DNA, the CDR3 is TGCAGTGCCGGACAGGGGTATAATTCACCCCTCCACTTT.

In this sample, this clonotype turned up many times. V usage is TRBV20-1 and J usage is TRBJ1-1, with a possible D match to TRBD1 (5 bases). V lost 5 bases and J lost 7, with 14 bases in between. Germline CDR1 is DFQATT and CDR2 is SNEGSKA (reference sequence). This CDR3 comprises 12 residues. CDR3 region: CSAERTGGEAFF. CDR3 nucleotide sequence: TGCAGTGCTGAGCGGACGGGGGGTGAAGCTTTCTTT.

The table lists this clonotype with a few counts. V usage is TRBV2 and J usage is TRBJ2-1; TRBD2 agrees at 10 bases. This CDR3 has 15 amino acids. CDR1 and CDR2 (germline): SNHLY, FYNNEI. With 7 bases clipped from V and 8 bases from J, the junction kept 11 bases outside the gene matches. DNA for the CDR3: TGTGCCAGCAAGGTAGCTAGCGGGAGCCAGGATGAGCAGTTCTTC. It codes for CASKVASGSQDEQFF.

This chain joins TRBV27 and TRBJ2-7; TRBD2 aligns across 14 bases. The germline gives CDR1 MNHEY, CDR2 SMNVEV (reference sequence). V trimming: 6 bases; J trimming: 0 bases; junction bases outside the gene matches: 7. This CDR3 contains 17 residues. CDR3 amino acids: CASRGTSGGRSSYEQYF. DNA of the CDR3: TGTGCCAGCAGGGGGACTAGCGGGGGCCGGTCCTCCTACGAGCAGTACTTC.

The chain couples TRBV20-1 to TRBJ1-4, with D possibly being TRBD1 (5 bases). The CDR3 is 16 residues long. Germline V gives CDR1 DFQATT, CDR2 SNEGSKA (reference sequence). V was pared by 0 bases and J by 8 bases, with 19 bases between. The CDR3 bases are TGCAGTGCTAGAGATTTCGGAGGGACCCTACGGGAAAAACTGTTTTTT. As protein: CSARDFGGTLREKLFF.

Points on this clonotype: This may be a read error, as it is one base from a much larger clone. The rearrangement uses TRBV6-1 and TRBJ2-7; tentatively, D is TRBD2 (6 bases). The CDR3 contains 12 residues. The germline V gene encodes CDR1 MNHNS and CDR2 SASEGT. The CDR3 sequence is CALRDGTYDQYF. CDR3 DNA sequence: TGTGCCCTGCGGGACGGGACCTACGATCAGTACTTC.

The CDR3 DNA sequence: TGTGCCAGCAGCTTAGGATTCGGGACAGGGGATTATAGCAATCAGCCCCAGCATTTT. It encodes CASSLGFGTGDYSNQPQHF. The J gene is TRBJ1-5, the V gene TRBV7-8, with 10 bases that match TRBD1. The CDR3 loop spans 19 amino acids. Germline CDR1 is SGHVS and CDR2 is FQNEAQ. The V and J ends lost 1 base and 0 bases, in that order; junction bases with no gene match: 9.

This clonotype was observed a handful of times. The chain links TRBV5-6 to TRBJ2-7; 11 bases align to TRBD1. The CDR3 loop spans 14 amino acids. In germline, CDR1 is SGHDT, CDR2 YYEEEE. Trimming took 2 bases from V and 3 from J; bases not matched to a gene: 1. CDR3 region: CASSLGTGGYEQYV. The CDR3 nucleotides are TGTGCCAGCAGCTTAGGGACAGGGGGCTACGAGCAGTACGTC.

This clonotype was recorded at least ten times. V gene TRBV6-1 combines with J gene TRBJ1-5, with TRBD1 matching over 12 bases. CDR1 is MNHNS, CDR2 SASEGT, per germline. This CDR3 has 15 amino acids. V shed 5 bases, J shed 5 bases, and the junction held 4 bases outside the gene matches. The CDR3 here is CASSPGTGGDQPQHF. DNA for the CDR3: TGTGCCAGCAGTCCCGGGACAGGGGGCGATCAGCCCCAGCATTTT.

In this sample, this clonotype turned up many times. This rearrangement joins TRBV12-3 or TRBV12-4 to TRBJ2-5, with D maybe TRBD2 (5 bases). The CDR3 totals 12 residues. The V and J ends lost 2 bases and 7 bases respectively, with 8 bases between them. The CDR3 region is CASSLSRGTQYF. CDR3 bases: TGTGCCAGCAGTTTAAGTCGGGGGACCCAGTACTTC.

The CDR3 region has the DNA TGTGCCAGCAGTCGTCTTCACGGATTGTCCGGGGAGCTGTTTTTT. This codes for CASSRLHGLSGELFF. V usage is TRBV6-5 and J usage is TRBJ2-2, with D unclear. Germline CDR1 is MNHEY and CDR2 is SVGAGI. V lost 5 bases and J 6 bases, leaving 16 bases between the germline ends. CDR3 length: 15 residues.

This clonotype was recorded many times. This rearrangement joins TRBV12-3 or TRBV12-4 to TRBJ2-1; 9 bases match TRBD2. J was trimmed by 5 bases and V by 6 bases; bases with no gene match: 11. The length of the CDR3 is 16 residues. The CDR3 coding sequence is TGTGCCAGCAGAGCCGGGACTAGCCTCCTTCACAATGAGCAGTTCTTC. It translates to CASRAGTSLLHNEQFF.

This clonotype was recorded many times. CDR3 loop: CSAGGGGNGEQYF. Written as DNA, the CDR3 is TGCAGTGCGGGGGGCGGCGGGAACGGCGAGCAGTACTTC. This chain uses TRBV20-1 with TRBJ2-7, with D perhaps matching TRBD1 or TRBD2 (6 bases each). This CDR3 is built from 13 residues. Trimming left V 6 bases short and J 6 bases short, with 18 bases between. From germline, CDR1 is DFQATT and CDR2 SNEGSKA (reference sequence).

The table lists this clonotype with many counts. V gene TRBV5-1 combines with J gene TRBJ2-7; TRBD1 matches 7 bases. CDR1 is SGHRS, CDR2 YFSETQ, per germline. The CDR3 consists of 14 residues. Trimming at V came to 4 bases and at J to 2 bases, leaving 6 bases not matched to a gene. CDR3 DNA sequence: TGCGCCAGCAGCATTTCTCAGGGGGCCTACGAGCAGTACTTC. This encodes CASSISQGAYEQYF.

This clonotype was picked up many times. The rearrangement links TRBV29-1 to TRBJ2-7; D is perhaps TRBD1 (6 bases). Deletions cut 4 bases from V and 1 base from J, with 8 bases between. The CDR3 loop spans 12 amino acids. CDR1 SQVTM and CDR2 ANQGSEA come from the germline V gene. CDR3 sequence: CSVVGASYEQYF. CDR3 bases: TGCAGCGTTGTGGGGGCGTCCTACGAGCAGTACTTC.

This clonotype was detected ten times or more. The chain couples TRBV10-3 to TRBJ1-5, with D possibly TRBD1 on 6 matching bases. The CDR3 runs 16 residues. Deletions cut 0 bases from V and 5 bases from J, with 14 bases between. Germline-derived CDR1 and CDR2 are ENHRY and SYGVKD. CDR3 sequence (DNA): TGTGCCATCAGTGAGTCTAGCCGGGACAAATATCAGCCCCAGCATTTT. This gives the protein CAISESSRDKYQPQHF.

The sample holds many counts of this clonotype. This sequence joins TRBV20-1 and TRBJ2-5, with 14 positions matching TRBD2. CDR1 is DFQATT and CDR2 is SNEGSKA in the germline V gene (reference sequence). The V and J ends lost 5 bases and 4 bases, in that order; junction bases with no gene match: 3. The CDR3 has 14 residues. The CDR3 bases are TGCAGTGCTGACGGGACTAGCGGGAGAGAGACCCAGTACTTC. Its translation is CSADGTSGRETQYF.

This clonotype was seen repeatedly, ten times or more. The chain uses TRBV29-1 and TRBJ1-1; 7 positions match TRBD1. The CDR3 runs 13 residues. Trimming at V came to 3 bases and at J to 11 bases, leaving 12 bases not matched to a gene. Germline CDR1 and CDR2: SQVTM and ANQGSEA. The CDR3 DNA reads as TGCAGCGTTGATCCAGGGACAGAAAAGATGGCTTTCTTT. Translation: CSVDPGTEKMAFF.

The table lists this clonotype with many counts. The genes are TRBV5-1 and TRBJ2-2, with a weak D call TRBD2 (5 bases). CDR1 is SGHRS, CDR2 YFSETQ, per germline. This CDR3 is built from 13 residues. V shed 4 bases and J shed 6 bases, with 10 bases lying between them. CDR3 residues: CASSPGRPGELFF. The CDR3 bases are TGCGCCAGCAGCCCGGGGAGACCCGGGGAGCTGTTTTTT.

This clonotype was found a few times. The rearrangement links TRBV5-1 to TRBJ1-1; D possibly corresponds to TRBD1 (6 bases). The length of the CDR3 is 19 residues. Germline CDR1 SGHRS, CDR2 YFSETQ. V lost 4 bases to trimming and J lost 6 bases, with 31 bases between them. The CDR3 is CASSVNRDTLKGGNAEAFF. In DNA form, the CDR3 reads TGCGCCAGCAGCGTGAACCGGGACACGTTAAAAGGGGGTAACGCTGAAGCTTTCTTT.

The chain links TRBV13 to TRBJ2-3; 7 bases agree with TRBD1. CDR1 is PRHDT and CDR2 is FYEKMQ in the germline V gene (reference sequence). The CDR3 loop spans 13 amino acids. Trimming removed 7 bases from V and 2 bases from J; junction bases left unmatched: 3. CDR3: CASNKGATDTQYF. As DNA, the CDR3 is TGTGCCAGCAATAAGGGGGCCACAGATACGCAGTATTTT.

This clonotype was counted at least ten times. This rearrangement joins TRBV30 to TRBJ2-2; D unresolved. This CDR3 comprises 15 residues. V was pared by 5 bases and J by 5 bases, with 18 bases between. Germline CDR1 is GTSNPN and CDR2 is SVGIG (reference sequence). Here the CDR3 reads CAWRPRGTSTGELFF. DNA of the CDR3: TGTGCCTGGCGACCCCGCGGAACTTCTACCGGGGAGCTGTTTTTT.

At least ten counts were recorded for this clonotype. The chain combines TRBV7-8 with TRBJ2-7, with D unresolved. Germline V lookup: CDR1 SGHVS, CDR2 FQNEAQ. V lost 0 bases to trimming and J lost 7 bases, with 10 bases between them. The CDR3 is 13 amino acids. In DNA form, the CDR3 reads TGTGCCAGCAGCTTAGCCCAACTACTTGAGCAGTACGTC. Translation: CASSLAQLLEQYV.

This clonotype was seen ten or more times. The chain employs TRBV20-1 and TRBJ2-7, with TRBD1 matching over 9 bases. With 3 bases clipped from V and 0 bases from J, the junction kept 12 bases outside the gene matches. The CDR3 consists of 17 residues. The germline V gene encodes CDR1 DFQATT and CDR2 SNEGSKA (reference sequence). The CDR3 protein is CSASPGTGQGRSYEQYF. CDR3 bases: TGCAGTGCTAGCCCCGGGACAGGGCAGGGTCGCTCCTACGAGCAGTACTTC.

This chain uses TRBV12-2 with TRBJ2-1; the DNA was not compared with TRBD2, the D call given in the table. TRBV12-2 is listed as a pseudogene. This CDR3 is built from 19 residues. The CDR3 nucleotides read TGTGCAAGTCGCTTAGTGGGGCCTCCTAGCGCTCCATCCTACAATGAGCAGTTCTTC. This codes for CASRLVGPPSAPSYNEQFF.

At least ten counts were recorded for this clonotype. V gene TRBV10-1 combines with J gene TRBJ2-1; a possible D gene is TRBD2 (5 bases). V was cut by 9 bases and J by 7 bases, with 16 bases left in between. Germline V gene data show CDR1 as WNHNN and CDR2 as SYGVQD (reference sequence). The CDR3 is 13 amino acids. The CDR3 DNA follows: TGCGCCAGTTCTTTAGCGCTGCCAAATGAGCAGTTCTTC. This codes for CASSLALPNEQFF.